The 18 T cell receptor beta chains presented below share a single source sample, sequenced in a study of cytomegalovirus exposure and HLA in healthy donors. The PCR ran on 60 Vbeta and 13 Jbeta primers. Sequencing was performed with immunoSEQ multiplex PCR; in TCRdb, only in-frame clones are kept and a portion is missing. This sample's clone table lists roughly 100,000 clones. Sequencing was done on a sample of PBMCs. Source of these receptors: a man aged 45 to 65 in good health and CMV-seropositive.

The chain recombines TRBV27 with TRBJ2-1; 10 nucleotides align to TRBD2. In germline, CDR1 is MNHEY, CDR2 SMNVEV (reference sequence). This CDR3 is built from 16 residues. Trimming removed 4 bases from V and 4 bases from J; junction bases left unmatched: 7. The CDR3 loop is CASSSSSGRRYNEQFF. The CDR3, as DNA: TGTGCCAGCAGTTCTTCTAGCGGGAGAAGGTACAATGAGCAGTTCTTC.

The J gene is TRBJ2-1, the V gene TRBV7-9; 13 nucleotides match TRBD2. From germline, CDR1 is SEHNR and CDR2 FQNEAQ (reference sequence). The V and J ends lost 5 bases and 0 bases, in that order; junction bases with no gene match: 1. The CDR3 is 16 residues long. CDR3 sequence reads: CASSRTSGSSYNEQFF. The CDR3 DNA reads TGTGCCAGCAGCAGGACTAGCGGGAGCTCCTACAATGAGCAGTTCTTC.

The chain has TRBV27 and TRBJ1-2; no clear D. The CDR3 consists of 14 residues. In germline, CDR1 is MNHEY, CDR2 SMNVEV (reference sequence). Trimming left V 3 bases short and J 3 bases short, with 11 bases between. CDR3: CASSLNSLHYGYTF. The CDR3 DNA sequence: TGTGCCAGCAGTTTGAACAGCTTACACTATGGCTACACCTTC.

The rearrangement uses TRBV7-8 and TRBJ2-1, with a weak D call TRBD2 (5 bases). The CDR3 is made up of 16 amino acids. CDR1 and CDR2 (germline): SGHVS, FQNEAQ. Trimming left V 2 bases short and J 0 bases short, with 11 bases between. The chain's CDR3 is CASSLSAGSSYNEQFF. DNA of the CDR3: TGTGCCAGCAGCTTAAGTGCTGGGAGCTCCTACAATGAGCAGTTCTTC. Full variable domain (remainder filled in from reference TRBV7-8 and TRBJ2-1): GAGVSQSPRYKVAKRGQDVALRCDPISGHVSLFWYQQALGQGPEFLTYFQNEAQLDKSGLPSDRFFAERPEGSVSTLKIQRTQQEDSAVYLCASSLSAGSSYNEQFFGPGTRLTVL.

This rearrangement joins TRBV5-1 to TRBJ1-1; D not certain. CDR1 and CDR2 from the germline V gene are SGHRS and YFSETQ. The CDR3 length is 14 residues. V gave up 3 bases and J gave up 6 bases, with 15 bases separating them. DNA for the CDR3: TGCGCCAGCAGCTGGAACTCCCCCGGGGCTGAAGCTTTCTTT. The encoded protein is CASSWNSPGAEAFF.

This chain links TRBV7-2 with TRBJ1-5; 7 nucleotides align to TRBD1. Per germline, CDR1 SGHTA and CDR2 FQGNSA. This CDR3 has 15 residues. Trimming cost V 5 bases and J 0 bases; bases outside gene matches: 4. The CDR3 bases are TGTGCCAGCAGCATGGGACAGTCTAGCAATCAGCCCCAGCATTTT. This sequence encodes CASSMGQSSNQPQHF.

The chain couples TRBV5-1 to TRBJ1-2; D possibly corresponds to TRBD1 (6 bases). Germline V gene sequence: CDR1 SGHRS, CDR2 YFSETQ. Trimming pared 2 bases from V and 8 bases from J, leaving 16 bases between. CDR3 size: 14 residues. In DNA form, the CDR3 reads TGCGCCAGCAGCTTACAGGGTCGGGGTGAAGGCTACACCTTC. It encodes CASSLQGRGEGYTF.

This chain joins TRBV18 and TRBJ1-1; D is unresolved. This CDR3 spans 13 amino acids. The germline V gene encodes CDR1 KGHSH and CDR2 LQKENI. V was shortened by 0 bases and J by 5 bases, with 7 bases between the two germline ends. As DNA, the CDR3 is TGTGCCAGCTCACCACCGGCGGGTACTGAAGCTTTCTTT. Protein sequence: CASSPPAGTEAFF.

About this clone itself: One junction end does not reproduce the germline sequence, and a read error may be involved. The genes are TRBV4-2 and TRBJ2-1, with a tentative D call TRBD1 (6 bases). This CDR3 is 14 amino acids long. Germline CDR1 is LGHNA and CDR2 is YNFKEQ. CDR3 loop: CANSQQGLYNEQFF. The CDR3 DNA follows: TGTGCCAACAGCCAACAGGGCCTCTACAATGAGCAGTTCTTC.

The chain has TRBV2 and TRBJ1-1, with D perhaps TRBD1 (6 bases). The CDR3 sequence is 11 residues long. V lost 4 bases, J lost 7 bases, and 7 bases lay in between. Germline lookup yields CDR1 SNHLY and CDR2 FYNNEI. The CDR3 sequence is CASSVTGEAFF. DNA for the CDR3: TGTGCCAGCAGTGTGACAGGTGAAGCTTTCTTT.

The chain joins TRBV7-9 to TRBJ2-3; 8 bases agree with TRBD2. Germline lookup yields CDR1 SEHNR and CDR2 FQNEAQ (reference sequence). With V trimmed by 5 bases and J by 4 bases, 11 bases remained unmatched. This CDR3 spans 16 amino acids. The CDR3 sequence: CASSPLGSGTPDTQYF. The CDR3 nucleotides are TGTGCCAGCAGCCCCCTGGGTAGCGGGACCCCAGATACGCAGTATTTT.

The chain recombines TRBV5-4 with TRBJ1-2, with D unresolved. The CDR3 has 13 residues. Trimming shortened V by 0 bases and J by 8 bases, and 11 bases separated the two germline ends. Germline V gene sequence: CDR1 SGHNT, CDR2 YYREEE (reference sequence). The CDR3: CASSLAGTGGYTF. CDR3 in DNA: TGTGCCAGCAGCTTGGCCGGAACGGGGGGCTACACCTTC.

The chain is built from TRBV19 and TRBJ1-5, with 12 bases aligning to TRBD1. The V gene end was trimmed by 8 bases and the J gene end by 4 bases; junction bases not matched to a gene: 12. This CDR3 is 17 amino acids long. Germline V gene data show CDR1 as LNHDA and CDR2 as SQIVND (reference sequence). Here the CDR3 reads CASYPGQGARKNQPQHF. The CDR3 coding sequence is TGTGCCAGTTATCCGGGACAGGGGGCCCGCAAGAATCAGCCCCAGCATTTT.

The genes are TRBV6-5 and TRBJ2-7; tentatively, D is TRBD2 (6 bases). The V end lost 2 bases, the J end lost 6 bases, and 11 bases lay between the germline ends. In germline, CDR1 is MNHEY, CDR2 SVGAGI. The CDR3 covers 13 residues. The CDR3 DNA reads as TGTGCCAGCAGTTACATCGGGGGAGGCGAGCAGTACGTC. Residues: CASSYIGGGEQYV.

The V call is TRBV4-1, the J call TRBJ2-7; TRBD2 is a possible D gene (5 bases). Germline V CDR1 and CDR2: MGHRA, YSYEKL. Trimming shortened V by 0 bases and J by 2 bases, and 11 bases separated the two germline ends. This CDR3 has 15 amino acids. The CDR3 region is CASSQESGGAYEQYF. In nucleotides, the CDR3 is TGCGCCAGCAGCCAAGAATCAGGAGGCGCCTACGAGCAGTACTTC.

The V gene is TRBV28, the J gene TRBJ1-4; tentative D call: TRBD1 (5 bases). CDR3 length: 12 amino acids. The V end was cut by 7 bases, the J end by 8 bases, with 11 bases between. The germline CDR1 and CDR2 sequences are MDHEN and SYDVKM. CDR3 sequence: CASKTVGEKLFF. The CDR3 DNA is TGTGCCAGCAAGACAGTCGGGGAAAAACTGTTTTTT. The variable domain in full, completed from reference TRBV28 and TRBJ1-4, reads DVKVTQSSRYLVKRTGEKVFLECVQDMDHENMFWYRQDPGLGLRLIYFSYDVKMKEKGDIPEGYSVSREKKERFSLILESASTNQTSMYLCASKTVGEKLFFGSGTQLSVL.

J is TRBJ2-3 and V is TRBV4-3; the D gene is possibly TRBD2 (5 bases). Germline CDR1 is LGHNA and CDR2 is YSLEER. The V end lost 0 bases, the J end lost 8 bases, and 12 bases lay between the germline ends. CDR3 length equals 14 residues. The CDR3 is CASSQEGDWGTQYF. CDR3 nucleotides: TGCGCCAGCAGCCAAGAGGGAGATTGGGGTACGCAGTATTTT.

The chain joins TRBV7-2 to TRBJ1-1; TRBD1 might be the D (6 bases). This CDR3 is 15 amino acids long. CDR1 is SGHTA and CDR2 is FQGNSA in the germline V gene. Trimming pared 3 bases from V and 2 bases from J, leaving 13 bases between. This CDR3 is CASSFQTGGNTEAFF. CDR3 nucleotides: TGTGCCAGCAGCTTCCAGACAGGAGGCAACACTGAAGCTTTCTTT.